These 30 T cell receptor beta chains share one sample of origin, sequenced in a study of CD8 T cells in Susac syndrome. Random hexamers were used to reverse transcribe roughly 0.5 to 1 ug of RNA. TCRdb fed the immunoSEQ multiplex PCR reads into MiXCR, producing one record per CDR3 protein. The table lists about 210,000 distinct CDR3 sequences, 95% of them singletons. The sequenced sample consisted of CD4+ T cells from PBMCs. The receptor source for this set is a human donor with multiple sclerosis.

This chain links TRBV5-1 with TRBJ2-1, with D maybe TRBD2 (5 bases). The V end was cut by 7 bases, the J end by 10 bases, with 24 bases between. Germline V CDR1 and CDR2: SGHRS, YFSETQ. The CDR3 has 15 amino acids. The CDR3 DNA reads TGCGCCAGCCGAATGGGGAGCCAAACCTCCTCCGAGCAGTTCTTC. It codes for CASRMGSQTSSEQFF.

The chain employs TRBV12-3 or TRBV12-4 and TRBJ1-2, with D unresolved. Trimming left V 8 bases short and J 3 bases short, with 22 bases between. The CDR3 extends over 16 amino acids. This CDR3 is CASGSSRPPRDYGYTF. In DNA form, the CDR3 reads TGTGCCAGCGGGTCAAGTCGGCCACCCAGAGACTATGGCTACACCTTC.

The chain employs TRBV3-1 and TRBJ2-7; perhaps TRBD1 as D (5 bases). Trimming stripped 0 bases from V and 3 bases from J, with 9 bases between. Germline V lookup: CDR1 LGHDT, CDR2 YNNKEL (reference sequence). The CDR3 totals 14 residues. CDR3 residues: CASSQDQGYYEQYF. CDR3 nucleotides: TGTGCCAGCAGCCAAGATCAGGGTTACTACGAGCAGTACTTC.

V usage is TRBV11-2 and J usage is TRBJ2-3; no firm D call. Germline CDR1 SGHAT, CDR2 FQNNGV. The CDR3 contains 17 residues. V shed 5 bases and J shed 4 bases, with 22 bases lying between them. CDR3 nucleotide sequence: TGTGCCAGCAGCCGAGTTGTGAGCGTGAAAGGTTCAGATACGCAGTATTTT. Translating gives CASSRVVSVKGSDTQYF.

The chain employs TRBV27 and TRBJ2-3, with no clear D. CDR3 size: 14 residues. Germline loops: CDR1 MNHEY, CDR2 SMNVEV (reference sequence). V was shortened by 10 bases and J by 0 bases, with 14 bases between the two germline ends. The CDR3 spells CATTAWGSTDTQYF. The CDR3 nucleotides are TGTGCCACCACTGCTTGGGGTAGCACAGATACGCAGTATTTT.

J is TRBJ1-2 and V is TRBV12-3 or TRBV12-4; D is undetermined. Deletions cut 11 bases from V and 1 base from J, with 17 bases between. The CDR3 length is 14 residues. CDR3 sequence: CAVGGQSINYGYTF. CDR3 nucleotide sequence: TGTGCCGTTGGTGGGCAGTCAATTAACTATGGCTACACCTTC.

The chain links TRBV3-1 to TRBJ2-1; D not resolved. Germline V gene lookup returns CDR1 LGHDT and CDR2 YNNKEL (reference sequence). Trimming took off 4 bases at V and 9 bases at J, with 7 bases between the two ends. The CDR3 consists of 11 residues. The CDR3 reads CASSRALEQFF. The CDR3 nucleotides are TGTGCCAGCAGCCGGGCGCTTGAGCAGTTCTTC.

The rearrangement joins TRBV4-2 to TRBJ1-6; unclear D gene. Trimming left V 0 bases short and J 6 bases short, with 9 bases between. The CDR3 extends over 15 amino acids. CDR1 LGHNA and CDR2 YNFKEQ come from the germline V gene. In DNA form, the CDR3 reads TGTGCCAGCAGCCAAGATGTGGGTCTTAATTCACCCCTCCACTTT. It specifies CASSQDVGLNSPLHF.

The chain combines TRBV30 with TRBJ2-6, with 7 bases aligning to TRBD1. The V gene's germline CDR1 is GTSNPN and CDR2 SVGIG (reference sequence). Trimming at V came to 2 bases and at J to 3 bases, leaving 1 base not matched to a gene. The CDR3 sequence is 14 residues long. The DNA of the CDR3 is TGTGCCTGGAGTACAGGGGTTGGGGCCAACGTCCTGACTTTC. Translated: CAWSTGVGANVLTF.

The chain combines TRBV27 with TRBJ2-7; D gene unclear. The CDR3 consists of 10 residues. CDR1 and CDR2 from the germline V gene are MNHEY and SMNVEV (reference sequence). With 10 bases removed from V and 2 bases from J, the gap between germline ends came to 6 bases. The CDR3 sequence: CATTAYEQYF. The CDR3 bases are TGTGCCACCACAGCCTACGAGCAGTACTTC.

This chain links TRBV20-1 with TRBJ2-3; TRBD1 matches at 8 bases. The length of the CDR3 is 13 residues. The V and J ends lost 4 bases and 1 base, in that order; junction bases with no gene match: 1. The germline gives CDR1 DFQATT, CDR2 SNEGSKA (reference sequence). The CDR3 bases are TGCAGTGCTATGACAGGGGGCACAGATACGCAGTATTTT. It is translated as CSAMTGGTDTQYF.

The table lists this clonotype with a count of one. This CDR3 reads CSASPGEGYTF. The CDR3, as DNA: TGCAGCGCCTCCCCGGGGGAGGGCTACACCTTC. The chain couples TRBV29-1 to TRBJ1-2; tentative D call: TRBD1 (5 bases). CDR1 and CDR2 (germline): SQVTM, ANQGSEA. The V end was cut by 7 bases, the J end by 8 bases, with 14 bases between. There are 11 residues in the CDR3.

The chain is built from TRBV15 and TRBJ2-4; 7 bases are a match to TRBD2. The CDR3 sequence is 14 residues long. CDR1 and CDR2 (germline): LNHNV, YYDKDF (reference sequence). V shed 7 bases and J 4 bases; nucleotides not matched to a gene: 7. In DNA, the CDR3 is TGTGCCACCACCCCGACAGCGGGAAAAAACATTCAGTACTTC. It specifies CATTPTAGKNIQYF.

This clonotype was detected once. V is TRBV5-1 and J is TRBJ2-1, with 12 nucleotides matching TRBD2. The CDR3 contains 15 residues. The germline V gene has CDR1 SGHRS and CDR2 YFSETQ. The J segment lost 7 bases and the V segment lost 2 bases, leaving 4 bases of the junction unmatched. CDR3 sequence: CASSLTGTSGNEQFF. CDR3 DNA: TGCGCCAGCAGCTTAACCGGGACTAGCGGGAATGAGCAGTTCTTC.

This chain links TRBV12-3 or TRBV12-4 with TRBJ1-5; perhaps TRBD1 as D (6 bases). V lost 6 bases and J lost 7, with 13 bases in between. This CDR3 has 13 residues. This chain's CDR3 is CASRQTGSQPQHF. The CDR3 nucleotides are TGTGCCAGCAGACAGACAGGATCCCAGCCCCAGCATTTT.

The V and J genes are TRBV25-1 and TRBJ2-1; 9 nucleotides align to TRBD2. The CDR3 totals 16 residues. V lost 0 bases and J lost 8; bases outside the gene matches: 8. CDR1 is MGHDK, CDR2 SYGVNS, per germline. As DNA, the CDR3 is TGTGCCAGCAGTGAATATGGGGCTAGCGGGACTCATGAGCAGTTCTTC. Translated, it gives CASSEYGASGTHEQFF.

The chain is built from TRBV11-3 and TRBJ2-1; D is unclear. Per germline, CDR1 SGHNT and CDR2 YENEEA. The CDR3 is 13 residues long. V was pared by 0 bases and J by 7 bases, with 7 bases between. This CDR3 is CASSLEGINEQFF. CDR3 nucleotide sequence: TGTGCCAGCAGCTTAGAGGGAATAAATGAGCAGTTCTTC.

The rearrangement joins TRBV3-1 to TRBJ2-5; the D call may be TRBD1 or TRBD2 (5 bases each). V dropped 0 bases and J dropped 7 bases, with 18 bases sitting between them. The germline V gene encodes CDR1 LGHDT and CDR2 YNNKEL (reference sequence). This CDR3 contains 16 residues. CDR3 sequence reads: CASSQERSPSGGTQYF. In DNA, the CDR3 is TGTGCCAGCAGCCAAGAACGAAGCCCGAGTGGGGGGACCCAGTACTTC.

The rearrangement links TRBV5-1 to TRBJ2-7; TRBD1 might be the D (6 bases). There are 14 residues in the CDR3. In germline, CDR1 is SGHRS, CDR2 YFSETQ. V shed 0 bases and J shed 2 bases, with 9 bases lying between them. This CDR3 reads CASSLAGTPYEQYF. CDR3 bases: TGCGCCAGCAGCTTGGCCGGGACACCCTACGAGCAGTACTTC.

V is TRBV5-5 and J is TRBJ2-2; TRBD2 might be the D (5 bases). This CDR3 is 15 amino acids long. Trimming pared 5 bases from V and 4 bases from J, leaving 15 bases between. Per the germline V gene, CDR1 is SGHKS and CDR2 is YYEKEE (reference sequence). CDR3: CASRPTGIPTGELFF. The CDR3 DNA is TGTGCCAGCAGACCGACCGGGATCCCCACCGGGGAGCTGTTTTTT.

The CDR3 DNA is TGCGCCAGCAGCCGACCAGACACTTATCAGCCCCAGCATTTT. Its protein product is CASSRPDTYQPQHF. V usage is TRBV4-1 and J usage is TRBJ1-5; D gene unclear. Trimming removed 4 bases from V and 5 bases from J, with 12 bases in between. CDR3 size: 14 residues. Germline lookup yields CDR1 MGHRA and CDR2 YSYEKL.

This chain joins TRBV24-1 and TRBJ1-2; no reliable D call. The length of the CDR3 is 12 residues. Germline V gene data show CDR1 as KGHDR and CDR2 as SFDVKD. V lost 4 bases to trimming and J lost 4 bases, with 6 bases between them. In DNA form, the CDR3 reads TGTGCCACCAGTGACGGCACCTATGGCTACACCTTC. It encodes CATSDGTYGYTF.

V usage is TRBV20-1 and J usage is TRBJ1-2; maybe TRBD1 (6 bases). The V end was cut by 0 bases, the J end by 7 bases, with 12 bases between. CDR3 size: 13 residues. Germline-derived CDR1 and CDR2 are DFQATT and SNEGSKA (reference sequence). The CDR3 is CSAREGAHGGYTF. In DNA, the CDR3 is TGCAGTGCTAGAGAGGGGGCCCACGGTGGCTACACCTTC.

The chain couples TRBV7-3 to TRBJ1-1; D remains ambiguous. The V and J ends lost 5 bases and 10 bases respectively, with 23 bases between them. The CDR3 is 15 amino acids. In germline, CDR1 is SGHTA, CDR2 FQGTGA. This CDR3 is CASSLTPAPGQRAFF. For the CDR3, the DNA is TGTGCCAGCAGCCTCACGCCAGCTCCCGGCCAAAGAGCTTTCTTT. The full variable domain, with the rest looked up from reference TRBV7-3 and TRBJ1-1, is GAGVSQTPSNKVTEKGKYVELRCDPISGHTALYWYRQSLGQGPEFLIYFQGTGAADDSGLPNDRFFAVRPEGSVSTLKIQRTERGDSAVYLCASSLTPAPGQRAFFGQGTRLTVV.

The CDR3 region is CASSPAGGPREQFF. The CDR3 DNA reads as TGTGCCAGCTCACCAGCGGGAGGGCCTCGTGAGCAGTTCTTC. This chain joins TRBV18 and TRBJ2-1, with TRBD2 matching over 9 bases. CDR3 size: 14 residues. The junction had 5 bases not matched to a gene; V was cut back by 2 bases and J by 9 bases. Looked up from germline, CDR1 is KGHSH and CDR2 is LQKENI.

DNA of the CDR3: TGTGCCAGCACCCAACTAAGGGATGGGAATCAGCCCCAGCATTTT. Translating it yields CASTQLRDGNQPQHF. This chain connects TRBV12-3 or TRBV12-4 to TRBJ1-5; D gene unclear. Trimming removed 7 bases from V and 4 bases from J, with 17 bases in between. The CDR3 extends over 15 amino acids.

This chain uses TRBV20-1 with TRBJ2-3, with 7 nucleotides matching TRBD2. With 1 base clipped from V and 2 bases from J, the junction kept 6 bases outside the gene matches. There are 15 residues in the CDR3. Germline V gene sequence: CDR1 DFQATT, CDR2 SNEGSKA (reference sequence). CDR3 region: CSARVPSGFTDTQYF. The CDR3 bases are TGCAGTGCTAGAGTGCCTAGCGGATTCACAGATACGCAGTATTTT.

V usage is TRBV2 and J usage is TRBJ1-5, with unresolved D. This CDR3 spans 13 amino acids. V was pared by 1 base and J by 9 bases, with 10 bases between. The germline V gene has CDR1 SNHLY and CDR2 FYNNEI. The CDR3 reads CASSEDSLRPQHF. The CDR3 coding sequence is TGTGCCAGCAGTGAAGACAGTCTGCGGCCCCAGCATTTT.

This clonotype appeared a single time. V and J are TRBV3-1 and TRBJ1-2; D may be TRBD1 (6 bases). CDR1 and CDR2 from the germline V gene are LGHDT and YNNKEL (reference sequence). CDR3 length: 15 amino acids. V was clipped by 1 base and J by 2 bases, with 11 bases between them. CDR3 in amino acids: CASSQVPTGNYGYTF. CDR3 in DNA: TGTGCCAGCAGCCAAGTCCCTACAGGGAACTATGGCTACACCTTC. The entire variable domain, with the rest obtained from reference TRBV3-1 and TRBJ1-2, is as follows: DTAVSQTPKYLVTQMGNDKSIKCEQNLGHDTMYWYKQDSKKFLKIMFSYNNKELIINETVPNRFSPKSPDKAHLNLHINSLELGDSAVYFCASSQVPTGNYGYTFGSGTRLTVV.

This chain uses TRBV29-1 with TRBJ1-2; 8 bases match TRBD1. In germline, CDR1 is SQVTM, CDR2 ANQGSEA. The J segment lost 5 bases and the V segment lost 7 bases, leaving 6 bases of the junction unmatched. CDR3 length equals 12 residues. CDR3 amino acids: CSAGTGVYGYTF. For the CDR3, the DNA is TGCAGCGCCGGGACAGGTGTTTATGGCTACACCTTC. Supplemented by reference TRBV29-1 and TRBJ1-2, the full variable domain reads SAVISQKPSRDICQRGTSLTIQCQVDSQVTMMFWYRQQPGQSLTLIATANQGSEATYESGFVIDKFPISRPNLTFSTLTVSNMSPEDSSIYLCSAGTGVYGYTFGSGTRLTVV.